This T cell receptor beta chain emerged from a study of metastatic and nonmetastatic thyroid tumors. Study as a whole: A comparison of repertoires was made across blood and tumor or nodule tissue from malignant and benign thyroid patients. Overall study findings and caveats: It was reportedly found that TCR beta diversity was significantly higher in malignant thyroid tumors than in benign nodules, a difference seen in both blood and tumor samples.

Among the patients, none had received any treatment before thyroid surgery. This clone showed up many times. The target antigen is unknown. Trimming pared 3 bases from V and 9 bases from J, leaving 13 bases between. The CDR3 runs to 13 residues. Germline V gives CDR1 WNHNN, CDR2 SYGVQD (reference sequence). TCRdb re-processed the PCR reads through MiXCR. The table shows tens of thousands of clones, with around 20% occurring only once. The TCR comes from a female donor with papillary thyroid cancer or a benign thyroid nodule (not recorded which). Some clones in this sample may be carry-over from other donors' samples. The chain is built from TRBV10-1 and TRBJ2-3, with a weak D call TRBD2 (5 bases). The sample taken for sequencing was blood. The CDR3 nucleotides are TGCGCCAGCAGTGAAGAAGGGCTAGCAACGCAGTATTTT. Its protein is CASSEEGLATQYF.